This T cell receptor (beta chain) comes out of a study of control samples from healthy donors and cancer patients. This table comes from immunoSEQ multiplex PCR, and its TCRdb copy is limited to in-frame clones, with some not included. The sample holds around 70,000 clones; about 90% are singletons and the top ten take 2% to 2.5%. Germline V CDR1 and CDR2: LNHDA, SQIVND (reference sequence). V was cut by 1 base and J by 1 base, with 6 bases left in between. The CDR3 loop spans 14 amino acids. This clonotype was obtained from a woman aged 50 to 60 with head and neck cancer. V usage is TRBV19 and J usage is TRBJ2-3, with D uncertain. Specimen: PBMCs. The CDR3 loop reads CASSIATGTDTQYF. In nucleotides, the CDR3 is TGTGCCAGTAGTATAGCCACAGGCACAGATACGCAGTATTTT.